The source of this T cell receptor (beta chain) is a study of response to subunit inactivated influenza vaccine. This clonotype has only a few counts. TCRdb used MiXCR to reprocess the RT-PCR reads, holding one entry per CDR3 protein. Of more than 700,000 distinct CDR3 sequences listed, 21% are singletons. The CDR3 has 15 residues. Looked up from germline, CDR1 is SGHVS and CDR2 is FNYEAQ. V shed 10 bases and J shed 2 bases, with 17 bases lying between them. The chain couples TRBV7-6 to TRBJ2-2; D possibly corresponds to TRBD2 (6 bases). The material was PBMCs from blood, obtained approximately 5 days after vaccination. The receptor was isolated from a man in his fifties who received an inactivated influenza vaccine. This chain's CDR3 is CATGAGTVNTGELFF. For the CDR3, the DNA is TGTGCCACCGGAGCCGGGACTGTTAACACCGGGGAGCTGTTTTTT.